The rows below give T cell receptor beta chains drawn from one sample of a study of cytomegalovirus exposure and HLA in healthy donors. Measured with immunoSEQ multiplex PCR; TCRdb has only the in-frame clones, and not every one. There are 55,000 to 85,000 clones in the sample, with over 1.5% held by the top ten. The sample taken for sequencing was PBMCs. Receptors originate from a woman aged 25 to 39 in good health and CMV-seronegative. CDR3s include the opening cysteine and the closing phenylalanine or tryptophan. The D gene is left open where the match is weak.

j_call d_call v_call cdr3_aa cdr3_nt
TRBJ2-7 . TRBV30 CAWSAGSYEQYF TGTGCCTGGAGTGCCGGGTCCTACGAGCAGTACTTC
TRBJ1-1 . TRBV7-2 CASSLSRLNTEAFF TGTGCCAGCAGCTTATCCAGGTTGAACACTGAAGCTTTCTTT
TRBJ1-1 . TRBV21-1 CASTERVRGTTEAFF TGTGCCAGCACCGAACGGGTCAGGGGAACGACTGAAGCTTTCTTT
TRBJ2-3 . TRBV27 CASSHAGAQADTQYF TGTGCCAGCAGTCATGCTGGGGCTCAAGCAGATACGCAGTATTTT
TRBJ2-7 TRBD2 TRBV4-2 CASSQGSGRGGKNEQYF TGTGCCAGCAGCCAAGGCTCAGGGCGGGGGGGCAAAAACGAGCAGTACTTC
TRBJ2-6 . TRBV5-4 CASSFPTLGTGANVLTF TGTGCCAGCAGTTTTCCCACCCTAGGTACTGGGGCCAACGTCCTGACTTTC
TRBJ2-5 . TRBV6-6 CASSYLQGPKGETQYF TGTGCCAGCAGTTACCTCCAGGGTCCTAAGGGAGAGACCCAGTACTTC
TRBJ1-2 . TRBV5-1 CASSFDGQPNYDYTF TGCGCCAGCAGCTTCGACGGACAGCCCAACTATGACTACACCTTC
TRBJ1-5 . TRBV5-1 CASSLGPPTGQPQHF TGCGCCAGCAGCTTGGGGCCACCCACGGGACAGCCCCAGCATTTT
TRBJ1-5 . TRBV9 CASSAGEGRNQPQHF TGTGCCAGCAGCGCGGGGGAAGGTCGCAATCAGCCCCAGCATTTT
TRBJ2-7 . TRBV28 CASSFGVLSGVYEQYF TGTGCCAGCAGTTTTGGAGTCCTATCGGGAGTCTACGAGCAGTACTTC
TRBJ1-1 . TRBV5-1 CASSSGSVNMNTEAFF TGCGCCAGCAGCTCGGGAAGCGTCAACATGAACACTGAAGCTTTCTTT
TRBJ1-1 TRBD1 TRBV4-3 CASSQGSGQGVLWANTEAFF TGCGCCAGCAGCCAGGGAAGTGGGCAGGGGGTTTTGTGGGCGAACACTGAAGCTTTCTTT
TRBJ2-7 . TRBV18 CASSLGVLVYEQYF TGTGCCAGCTCACTCGGGGTGTTAGTATACGAGCAGTACTTC
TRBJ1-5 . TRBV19 CASTGDKYSNQPQHF TGTGCCAGTACTGGGGACAAGTATAGCAATCAGCCCCAGCATTTT
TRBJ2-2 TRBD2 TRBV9 CASSVIAGGTGELFF TGTGCCAGCAGCGTAATAGCGGGAGGCACCGGGGAGCTGTTTTTT
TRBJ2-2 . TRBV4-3 CASSQGLVTGELFF TGCGCCAGCAGCCAAGGATTAGTCACCGGGGAGCTGTTTTTT
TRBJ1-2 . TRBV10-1 CASRGNGANYGYTF TGCGCCAGCAGAGGAAATGGGGCGAACTATGGCTACACCTTC
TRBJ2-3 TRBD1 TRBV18 CASSPWGTGDTDTQYF TGTGCCAGCTCACCATGGGGGACAGGAGACACAGATACGCAGTATTTT
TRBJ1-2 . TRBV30 CAWNQGKAGYTF TGTGCCTGGAATCAGGGAAAAGCTGGCTACACCTTC
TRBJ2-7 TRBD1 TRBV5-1 CASSSGPGQGGDEQYF TGCGCCAGCAGCTCTGGACCGGGACAGGGTGGAGACGAGCAGTACTTC
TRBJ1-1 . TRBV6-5 CASRNPRGTEAFF TGTGCCAGCAGGAACCCGCGGGGGACTGAAGCTTTCTTT
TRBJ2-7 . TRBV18 CASSPLHSGSYEQYF TGTGCCAGCTCACCACTACATAGCGGCTCCTACGAGCAGTACTTC
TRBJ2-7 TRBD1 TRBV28 CASGTGTGAYEQYF TGTGCCAGCGGGACCGGGACAGGGGCGTACGAGCAGTACTTC
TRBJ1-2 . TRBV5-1 CASSFWGDGYTF TGCGCCAGCAGCTTTTGGGGGGATGGCTACACCTTC
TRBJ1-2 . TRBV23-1 CASSQEGYGYTF TGCGCCAGCAGTCAAGAGGGCTATGGCTACACCTTC
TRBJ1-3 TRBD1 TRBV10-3 CAVRDRGLSSGNTIYF TGTGCCGTCCGGGACAGGGGGCTTTCCTCTGGAAACACCATATATTTT
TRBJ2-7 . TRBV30 CAWSGGLAYEQYF TGTGCCTGGAGTGGCGGGCTCGCCTACGAGCAGTACTTC
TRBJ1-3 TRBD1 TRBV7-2 CASRQGSGNTIYF TGTGCCAGCAGACAGGGGTCTGGAAACACCATATATTTT
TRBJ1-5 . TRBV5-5 CASSVEAGAQPQHF TGTGCCAGCAGCGTGGAAGCGGGGGCTCAGCCCCAGCATTTT
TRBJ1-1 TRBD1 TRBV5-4 CASSDRVNTEAFF TGTGCCAGCAGTGACAGGGTGAACACTGAAGCTTTCTTT
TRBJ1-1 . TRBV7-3 CASLQGRGAEAFF TGTGCCAGCTTACAGGGTAGGGGCGCTGAAGCTTTCTTT
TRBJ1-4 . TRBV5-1 CASSREQGTNEKLFF TGCGCCAGCAGCCGTGAACAGGGTACTAATGAAAAACTGTTTTTT
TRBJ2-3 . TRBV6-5 CASSLDSNLRTDTQYF TGTGCCAGCAGTTTAGACAGCAACCTCCGCACAGATACGCAGTATTTT
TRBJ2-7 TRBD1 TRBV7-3 CASSSGTGMAEQYF TGTGCCAGCAGTTCCGGGACAGGTATGGCCGAGCAGTACTTC
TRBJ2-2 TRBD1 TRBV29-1 CSVGADRVAGELFF TGCAGCGTGGGGGCCGACAGGGTTGCCGGGGAGCTGTTTTTT
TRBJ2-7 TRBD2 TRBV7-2 CASSQGTSGGPSGHEQYF TGTGCCAGCAGCCAAGGGACTAGCGGGGGGCCGTCTGGACACGAGCAGTACTTC
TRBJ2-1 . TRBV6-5 CASRQGLSDEQFF TGTGCCAGCAGGCAAGGACTAAGCGATGAGCAGTTCTTC
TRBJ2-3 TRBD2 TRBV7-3 CASSQGGDKQYF TGTGCCAGCAGCCAGGGAGGGGATAAGCAGTATTTT
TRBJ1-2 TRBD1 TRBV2 CASSDEGARQRGYTF TGTGCCAGCAGTGATGAGGGGGCGCGACAACGGGGGTACACCTTC
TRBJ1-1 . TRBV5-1 CASGLLGQNTEAFF TGCGCCAGCGGCCTCCTGGGACAGAACACTGAAGCTTTCTTT